This T cell receptor beta chain stems from a study of regulatory T cells in long-lasting Graves disease. Whole-study findings and limits: Persistent disease was characterized by preferential usage of TRBV28, TRBJ1-2 and TRBJ2-5.

With iRepertoire HTBI primers and Arm-PCR of CDR3 regions, TCR beta libraries were built. TCRdb re-called the multiplex PCR reads through MiXCR, storing one row per CDR3 protein. The sample yields about 290,000 distinct CDR3 sequences, roughly a fifth seen once. About this clonotype: Antigen specificity is unknown.

The sample's time point: persistent/refractory GD, antithyroid drugs over 5 years with positive TRAb. RNA extracted from PBMCs served as the sequencing template. The ends lost 2 bases at V and 3 bases at J; junction bases unmatched: 12. The CDR3 extends over 18 amino acids. The V gene's germline CDR1 is MNHEY and CDR2 SVGEGT. The clonotype originates from a female donor with Graves disease. V usage is TRBV6-2 or TRBV6-3 and J usage is TRBJ2-7, with TRBD1 matching 11 bases. The sample here was peripheral blood mononuclear cells (PBMCs), taken when the disease was refractory, from a patient treated with antithyroid drugs. The CDR3 sequence: CASSYAGTGGTNGYEQYF. For the CDR3, the DNA is TGTGCCAGCAGTTACGCAGGGACAGGGGGGACGAATGGCTACGAGCAGTACTTC.